One and the same sample provided the 32 T cell receptor beta chains below, sequenced in a study of shared clonotypes between healthy human individuals. Clones were read by immunoSEQ multiplex PCR, and TCRdb kept only the in-frame ones, dropping some. The sample records about 450,000 clones, less than 80% being singletons. Sequenced sample: PBMCs. These TCRs come from a woman aged 40 to 49 in good health. Some clones in this sample may be carry-over from other donors' samples.

The chain couples TRBV9 to TRBJ2-7, with D perhaps TRBD1 or TRBD2 (6 bases each). CDR3 size: 14 residues. Germline lookup yields CDR1 SGDLS and CDR2 YYNGEE. V was cut by 5 bases and J by 2 bases, with 14 bases left in between. CDR3 protein: CASRYPGGPYEQYF. The CDR3 coding sequence is TGTGCCAGCAGGTACCCCGGGGGCCCCTACGAGCAGTACTTC.

On this clone: One end of the junction is discordant with germline, which a read error may explain. The same CDR3 also results from other DNA sequences found in this sample. The chain joins TRBV29-1 to TRBJ1-1; no firm D call. Germline assignment: CDR1 SQVTM and CDR2 ANQGSEA. The CDR3 sequence is 12 residues long. CDR3 residues: CSVDVTAIEAFF. In DNA, the CDR3 is TGCAGCGTTGATGTAACAGCAATTGAAGCTTTTTTT.

The rearrangement uses TRBV5-1 and TRBJ2-5; 8 bases map to TRBD1. CDR3 size: 15 residues. J gave up 5 bases and V 0 bases, and 6 bases lay outside the gene matches. Germline-derived CDR1 and CDR2 are SGHRS and YFSETQ. DNA of the CDR3: TGCGCCAGCAGCTTGGGAGGACAGGGTAGCGAGACCCAGTACTTC. The encoded protein is CASSLGGQGSETQYF.

This clone was detected only a few times. The chain uses TRBV7-9 and TRBJ1-5; D call uncertain. From germline, CDR1 is SEHNR and CDR2 FQNEAQ (reference sequence). V lost 5 bases, J lost 7 bases, and 9 bases lay in between. This CDR3 has 12 amino acids. DNA for the CDR3: TGTGCCAGCAGCATGAACGAACAGCCCCAGCATTTT. It codes for CASSMNEQPQHF.

The chain uses TRBV10-1 and TRBJ2-4, with D uncertain. V shed 3 bases and J shed 0 bases, with 15 bases lying between them. This CDR3 has 17 residues. Germline V gives CDR1 WNHNN, CDR2 SYGVQD (reference sequence). Written as DNA, the CDR3 is TGCGCCAGCAGTGAATCAGGCGAAGCACTAGCCAAAAACATTCAGTACTTC. Residues: CASSESGEALAKNIQYF.

The chain has TRBV4-1 and TRBJ2-3; 7 nucleotides align to TRBD1. This CDR3 has 15 amino acids. Germline trimming cut 4 bases from V and 3 bases from J; bases unmatched to any gene: 7. Germline values: CDR1 MGHRA, CDR2 YSYEKL. CDR3 sequence reads: CASSPQGSWTDTQYF. The CDR3 region has the DNA TGCGCCAGCAGCCCACAGGGGTCTTGGACAGATACGCAGTATTTT.

Note on this clone: The junction shows a germline mismatch at one end, possibly a read error. Within the sample, other DNA sequences also encode this same CDR3. This chain's CDR3 is CASNRDKNYGYTF. In DNA, the CDR3 is TGTGCCAGCAACCGAGACAAGAACTACGGCTACACCTTC. The chain joins TRBV4-2 to TRBJ1-2; unclear D gene. Per germline, CDR1 LGHNA and CDR2 YNFKEQ. This CDR3 has 13 residues.

This chain uses TRBV9 with TRBJ2-3, with no clear D. CDR1 SGDLS and CDR2 YYNGEE come from the germline V gene. V lost 2 bases and J 2 bases, leaving 6 bases between the germline ends. CDR3 length: 13 amino acids. The CDR3 region is CASSVADTDTQYF. The CDR3 nucleotides read TGTGCCAGCAGCGTCGCAGACACAGATACGCAGTATTTT.

The chain uses TRBV20-1 and TRBJ2-1, with D tentatively TRBD1 or TRBD2 (5 bases each). The ends were cut back, 8 bases at V and 11 bases at J, with 10 bases in the middle. Germline CDR1 and CDR2: DFQATT and SNEGSKA (reference sequence). CDR3 length: 9 amino acids. The CDR3 is CSSPGQQFF. Written as DNA, the CDR3 is TGCAGTTCCCCGGGACAGCAGTTCTTC.

The chain couples TRBV28 to TRBJ2-7; 8 nucleotides line up with TRBD2. V dropped 5 bases and J dropped 2; count of bases not matched to a gene: 8. The germline gives CDR1 MDHEN, CDR2 SYDVKM. The CDR3 is 15 amino acids. The CDR3 reads CASSLFAGGTYEQYF. In nucleotides, the CDR3 is TGTGCCAGCAGTCTCTTCGCGGGAGGAACCTACGAGCAGTACTTC.

V usage is TRBV11-2 and J usage is TRBJ2-7; weak D call: TRBD2 (5 bases). Looked up from germline, CDR1 is SGHAT and CDR2 is FQNNGV. V was cut by 0 bases and J by 6 bases, with 12 bases left in between. This CDR3 is 14 amino acids long. Here the CDR3 reads CASSLDLAAGEQYF. The CDR3 DNA sequence: TGTGCCAGCAGCTTAGATCTCGCGGCGGGCGAGCAGTACTTC. Looking up the rest from reference TRBV11-2 and TRBJ2-7 gives the full variable domain: EAGVAQSPRYKIIEKRQSVAFWCNPISGHATLYWYQQILGQGPKLLIQFQNNGVVDDSQLPKDRFSAERLKGVDSTLKIQPAKLEDSAVYLCASSLDLAAGEQYFGPGTRLTVT.

This rearrangement joins TRBV19 to TRBJ1-2, with 12 positions matching TRBD1. The V segment lost 10 bases and the J segment 3 bases; nucleotides outside the gene matches: 6. The CDR3 runs 14 residues. The V gene's germline CDR1 is LNHDA and CDR2 SQIVND (reference sequence). The CDR3 bases are TGTGCCACCGGGACAGGGGGCTCCCACTATGGCTACACCTTC. Residues: CATGTGGSHYGYTF.

The CDR3 DNA sequence: TGTGCCAGCTTCGGGACGGGCGCATCGGAGACCCAGTACTTC. The encoded protein is CASFGTGASETQYF. This rearrangement joins TRBV6-1 to TRBJ2-5; D is perhaps TRBD1 or TRBD2 (5 bases each). Per the germline V gene, CDR1 is MNHNS and CDR2 is SASEGT. CDR3 size: 14 residues. Trimming took 8 bases from V and 5 from J, leaving 18 bases between them.

The chain uses TRBV30 and TRBJ1-1; TRBD1 agrees at 7 bases. Germline V gives CDR1 GTSNPN, CDR2 SVGIG (reference sequence). This CDR3 comprises 15 residues. V lost 1 base, J lost 2 bases, and 7 bases stayed unmatched. The CDR3 is CAWSGTGETNTEAFF. In DNA, the CDR3 is TGTGCCTGGAGTGGCACAGGGGAAACAAACACTGAAGCTTTCTTT.

V and J are TRBV7-3 and TRBJ2-3; D not resolved. CDR1 SGHTA and CDR2 FQGTGA come from the germline V gene. This CDR3 is built from 13 residues. Deletions cut 5 bases from V and 3 bases from J, with 9 bases between. CDR3 in DNA: TGTGCCAGCAGCGGCTCTAGAACAGATACGCAGTATTTT. Its translation: CASSGSRTDTQYF.

With respect to this clone: The same CDR3 is also encoded by other DNA sequences in this sample. The chain couples TRBV19 to TRBJ2-5; possibly TRBD2 for D (6 bases). Germline V gene lookup returns CDR1 LNHDA and CDR2 SQIVND (reference sequence). This CDR3 region has 14 residues. The germline V and J ends were trimmed by 3 bases and 1 base, with 9 bases remaining between them. The CDR3 protein is CASSIPGGQETQYF. CDR3 bases: TGTGCCAGTAGTATCCCCGGGGGCCAAGAGACCCAGTACTTC.

This chain connects TRBV27 to TRBJ2-7; D is perhaps TRBD1 (5 bases). The V gene lost 0 bases and the J gene lost 1 base, with 10 bases spanning the gap. CDR1 is MNHEY, CDR2 SMNVEV, per germline (reference sequence). The CDR3 sequence is 15 residues long. The CDR3 sequence: CASSLSAYRSYEQYF. The DNA for the CDR3 is TGTGCCAGCAGTTTATCAGCCTACAGGTCCTACGAGCAGTACTTC.

Worth noting for this clone: Only one base separates this from a far larger clonotype, so it likely reflects a read error. The rearrangement links TRBV2 to TRBJ1-5, with TRBD1 matching 9 bases. CDR1 is SNHLY and CDR2 is FYNNEI in the germline V gene. This CDR3 spans 13 amino acids. DNA of the CDR3: TGTGCCAGTCACGGGACAGGGAAGGTGCCCCAGCGTTTT. As protein: CASHGTGKVPQRF.

The chain couples TRBV2 to TRBJ2-2; D is unresolved. The V gene lost 6 bases and the J gene lost 7 bases, with 15 bases spanning the gap. Per germline, CDR1 SNHLY and CDR2 FYNNEI. This CDR3 has 14 amino acids. CDR3 sequence reads: CASSSQMGIGELFF. The CDR3 DNA reads TGTGCCAGCAGCTCCCAAATGGGGATCGGGGAGCTGTTTTTT.

The chain joins TRBV7-3 to TRBJ2-1, with 8 nucleotides matching TRBD2. The trim removed 1 base at V and 6 bases at J, leaving 2 bases unmatched. This CDR3 contains 14 residues. Germline V gene data show CDR1 as SGHTA and CDR2 as FQGTGA. CDR3 protein: CASSLRLASNEQFF. Written as DNA, the CDR3 is TGTGCCAGCAGCTTAAGACTAGCGAGCAATGAGCAGTTCTTC.

Points on this clone: Distinct nucleotide sequences in the sample also encode this CDR3. The chain couples TRBV19 to TRBJ2-7; the match to TRBD2 covers 11 bases. V shed 5 bases and J 0 bases; nucleotides not matched to a gene: 3. Germline V gene sequence: CDR1 LNHDA, CDR2 SQIVND (reference sequence). The CDR3 has 15 amino acids. The CDR3 here is CASSPGTSGSYEQYF. CDR3 nucleotides: TGTGCCAGTAGTCCCGGGACTAGCGGCTCCTACGAGCAGTACTTC.

This rearrangement joins TRBV28 to TRBJ2-7; unclear D gene. The germline V and J ends were trimmed by 10 bases and 4 bases, with 20 bases remaining between them. Germline values: CDR1 MDHEN, CDR2 SYDVKM. The CDR3 covers 14 residues. The CDR3 DNA is TGTGCCACCAATCAAAGGGATCGGGCTTACGAGCAGTACTTC. This codes for CATNQRDRAYEQYF. Looking up the rest from reference TRBV28 and TRBJ2-7 gives the full variable domain: DVKVTQSSRYLVKRTGEKVFLECVQDMDHENMFWYRQDPGLGLRLIYFSYDVKMKEKGDIPEGYSVSREKKERFSLILESASTNQTSMYLCATNQRDRAYEQYFGPGTRLTVT.

J is TRBJ2-5 and V is TRBV10-3; TRBD1 agrees at 9 bases. With 0 bases clipped from V and 3 bases from J, the junction kept 8 bases outside the gene matches. The germline V gene encodes CDR1 ENHRY and CDR2 SYGVKD. The CDR3 is 17 amino acids. Here the CDR3 reads CAISESGRTGVEETQYF. In DNA, the CDR3 is TGTGCCATCAGTGAGTCGGGAAGGACAGGGGTAGAAGAGACCCAGTACTTC.

The V call is TRBV27, the J call TRBJ2-2, with TRBD1 matching over 10 bases. The J segment lost 7 bases and the V segment lost 5 bases, leaving 7 bases of the junction unmatched. This CDR3 has 15 amino acids. Per germline, CDR1 MNHEY and CDR2 SMNVEV (reference sequence). The DNA of the CDR3 is TGTGCCAGCAGTCCCGGGACAGGGGTTATCGGGGAGCTGTTTTTT. It yields the protein CASSPGTGVIGELFF.

The rearrangement joins TRBV9 to TRBJ2-5, with D maybe TRBD2 (6 bases). The germline V and J ends were trimmed by 0 bases and 5 bases, with 17 bases remaining between them. This CDR3 spans 16 amino acids. Germline V CDR1 and CDR2: SGDLS, YYNGEE. The CDR3 nucleotides read TGTGCCAGCAGCGTAGCTACGGGGGACCCCCTGGAGACCCAGTACTTC. As protein: CASSVATGDPLETQYF.

About this clone: A far larger clone lies a single base away; this is likely a read error. The V call is TRBV4-2, the J call TRBJ2-7; TRBD2 might be the D (5 bases). The CDR3 is made up of 17 amino acids. V lost 0 bases, J lost 5 bases, and 20 bases lay in between. Germline V gene sequence: CDR1 LGHNA, CDR2 YNFKEQ. This CDR3 is CASSQDQSGKTTHEQYF. CDR3 in DNA: TGTGCCAGCAGCCAAGACCAATCGGGGAAAACCACCCACGAGCAGTACTTC.

The V gene is TRBV30, the J gene TRBJ1-1; TRBD1 aligns across 7 bases. The CDR3 is 13 amino acids. The germline CDR1 and CDR2 sequences are GTSNPN and SVGIG (reference sequence). V dropped 5 bases and J dropped 2; count of bases not matched to a gene: 5. The chain's CDR3 is CAWGQDFNTEAFF. DNA for the CDR3: TGTGCCTGGGGACAGGACTTTAACACTGAAGCTTTCTTT. The variable domain in full, with the rest retrieved from reference TRBV30 and TRBJ1-1, is SQTIHQWPATLVQPVGSPLSLECTVEGTSNPNLYWYRQAAGRGLQLLFYSVGIGQISSEVPQNLSASRPQDRQFILSSKKLLLSDSGFYLCAWGQDFNTEAFFGQGTRLTVV.

The CDR3 here is CASSRGGATNTEAFF. CDR3 bases: TGTGCCAGCTCCCGAGGGGGGGCTACGAACACTGAAGCTTTCTTT. The chain is built from TRBV18 and TRBJ1-1; D possibly corresponds to TRBD1 (6 bases). Germline CDR1 and CDR2: KGHSH and LQKENI. The CDR3 runs 15 residues. The V end lost 6 bases, the J end lost 1 base, and 15 bases lay between the germline ends.

This sequence joins TRBV19 and TRBJ2-1; weak D call: TRBD2 (6 bases). This CDR3 spans 17 amino acids. Trimming cost V 3 bases and J 2 bases, with 17 bases left between them. Germline V gene sequence: CDR1 LNHDA, CDR2 SQIVND (reference sequence). In DNA, the CDR3 is TGTGCCAGTAGTATGGGTCCCCGAGCGGGCACCTACAATGAGCAGTTCTTC. It translates to CASSMGPRAGTYNEQFF.

In DNA form, the CDR3 reads TGTGCCAGCAGCCCCCGGGGAAGAATCAACTACGAGCAGTACTTC. Protein: CASSPRGRINYEQYF. This chain joins TRBV27 and TRBJ2-5; possible D gene TRBD2, 5 bases. The DNA end favors TRBJ2-7, so the J call may be wrong. Germline loops: CDR1 MNHEY, CDR2 SMNVEV (reference sequence). The CDR3 totals 15 residues.

This chain joins TRBV2 and TRBJ2-5; 11 positions agree with TRBD2. CDR1 is SNHLY, CDR2 FYNNEI, per germline. The CDR3 runs 16 residues. Germline trimming cut 7 bases from V and 7 bases from J; bases unmatched to any gene: 14. As DNA, the CDR3 is TGTGCCAGCAAGGGTTGGGGACTAGCGGCCTGGGGGACCCAGTACTTC. Translating gives CASKGWGLAAWGTQYF.

This chain links TRBV27 with TRBJ1-2, with 7 positions matching TRBD1. This CDR3 is built from 15 residues. V was clipped by 0 bases and J by 4 bases; unmatched bases: 5. Germline values: CDR1 MNHEY, CDR2 SMNVEV (reference sequence). CDR3 nucleotides: TGTGCCAGCAGTTTATCAGGGGGCGCCGGCTATGGCTACACCTTC. Translated, it gives CASSLSGGAGYGYTF.